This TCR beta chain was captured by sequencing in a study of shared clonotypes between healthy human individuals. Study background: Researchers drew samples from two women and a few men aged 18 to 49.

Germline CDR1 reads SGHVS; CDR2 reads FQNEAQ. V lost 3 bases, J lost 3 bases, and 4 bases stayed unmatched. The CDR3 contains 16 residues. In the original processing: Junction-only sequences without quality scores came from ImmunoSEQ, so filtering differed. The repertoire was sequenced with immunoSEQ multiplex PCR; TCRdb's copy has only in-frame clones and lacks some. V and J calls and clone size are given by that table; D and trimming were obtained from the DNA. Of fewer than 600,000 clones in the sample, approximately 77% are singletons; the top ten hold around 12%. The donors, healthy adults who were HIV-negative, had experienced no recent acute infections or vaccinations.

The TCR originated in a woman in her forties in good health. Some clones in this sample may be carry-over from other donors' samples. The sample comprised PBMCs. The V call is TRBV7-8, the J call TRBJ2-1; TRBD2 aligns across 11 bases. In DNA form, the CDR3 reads TGTGCCAGCAGCTTCTCTCTAGCGGGAGGCTACAATGAGCAGTTCTTC. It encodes CASSFSLAGGYNEQFF. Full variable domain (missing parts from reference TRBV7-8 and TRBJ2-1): GAGVSQSPRYKVAKRGQDVALRCDPISGHVSLFWYQQALGQGPEFLTYFQNEAQLDKSGLPSDRFFAERPEGSVSTLKIQRTQQEDSAVYLCASSFSLAGGYNEQFFGPGTRLTVL.